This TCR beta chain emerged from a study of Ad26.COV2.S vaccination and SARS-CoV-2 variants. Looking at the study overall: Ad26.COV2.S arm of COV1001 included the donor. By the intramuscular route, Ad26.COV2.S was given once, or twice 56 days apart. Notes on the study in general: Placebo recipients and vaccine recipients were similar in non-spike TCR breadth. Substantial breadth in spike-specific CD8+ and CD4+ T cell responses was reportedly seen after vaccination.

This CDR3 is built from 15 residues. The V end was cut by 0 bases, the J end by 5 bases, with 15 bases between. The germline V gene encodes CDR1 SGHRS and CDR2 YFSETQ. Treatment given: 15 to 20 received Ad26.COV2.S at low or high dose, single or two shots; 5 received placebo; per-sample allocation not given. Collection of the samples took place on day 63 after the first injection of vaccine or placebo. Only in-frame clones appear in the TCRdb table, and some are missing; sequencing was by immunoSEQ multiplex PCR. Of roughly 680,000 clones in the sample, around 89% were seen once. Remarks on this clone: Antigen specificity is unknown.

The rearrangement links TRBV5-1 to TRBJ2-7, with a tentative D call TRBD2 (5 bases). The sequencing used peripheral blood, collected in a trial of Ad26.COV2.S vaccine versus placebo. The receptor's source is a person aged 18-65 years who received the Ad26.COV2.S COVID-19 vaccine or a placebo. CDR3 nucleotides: TGCGCCAGCAGCTTGGGGCCTCCTGGGAGTAACGAGCAGTACTTC. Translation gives CASSLGPPGSNEQYF.